A single sample is the source of the 24 T cell receptor beta chains below, sequenced in a study of cytomegalovirus exposure and HLA in healthy donors. PCR involved 60 Vbeta and 13 Jbeta primers. Assay: immunoSEQ multiplex PCR; the TCRdb copy retains only in-frame clones and omits some. The sample records approximately 91,000 clones, roughly nine tenths being singletons. Sequenced: PBMCs. These receptors all stem from a man between 25 and 39 years old in good health and CMV-seropositive.

This chain's CDR3 is CASSLTGGGYEQYF. CDR3 nucleotides: TGCGCCAGCAGCTTAACAGGGGGCGGGTACGAGCAGTACTTC. V usage is TRBV5-1 and J usage is TRBJ2-7, with 9 bases matching TRBD1. J lost 4 bases, V lost 2 bases, and 4 bases had no gene match. The germline gives CDR1 SGHRS, CDR2 YFSETQ. CDR3 size: 14 residues.

For the CDR3, the DNA is TGCGCCAGCAGCCGAGATCCGGGACAGGGCCATGGCTACACCTTC. Amino acid sequence: CASSRDPGQGHGYTF. The chain combines TRBV4-1 with TRBJ1-2; TRBD1 agrees at 9 bases. Germline V gene sequence: CDR1 MGHRA, CDR2 YSYEKL. The junction had 9 bases not matched to a gene; V was cut back by 4 bases and J by 6 bases. This CDR3 has 15 amino acids.

This chain joins TRBV5-6 and TRBJ1-2; D remains unclear. The CDR3 spans 12 residues. Germline V gene data show CDR1 as SGHDT and CDR2 as YYEEEE. Trimming cost V 0 bases and J 8 bases, with 8 bases left between them. The CDR3 loop reads CASSLVVSGYTF. In DNA form, the CDR3 reads TGTGCCAGCAGCTTGGTAGTGAGCGGCTACACCTTC.

CDR3 loop: CASSQELAGGPDEQFF. In DNA form, the CDR3 reads TGCGCCAGCAGCCAAGAGCTAGCGGGAGGGCCAGATGAGCAGTTCTTC. This sequence joins TRBV4-1 and TRBJ2-1, with 12 bases that match TRBD2. J gave up 8 bases and V 0 bases, and 5 bases lay outside the gene matches. This CDR3 has 16 residues. Germline CDR1 MGHRA, CDR2 YSYEKL.

The gene calls are TRBV5-1 and TRBJ1-3; tentatively, D is TRBD1 (5 bases). The germline V gene has CDR1 SGHRS and CDR2 YFSETQ. The CDR3 is 16 amino acids. The V gene lost 4 bases and the J gene lost 4 bases, with 18 bases spanning the gap. This chain's CDR3 is CASSPWGGVRGNTIYF. The CDR3 nucleotides are TGCGCCAGCAGCCCCTGGGGGGGAGTGAGAGGAAACACCATATATTTT.

The chain recombines TRBV6-1 with TRBJ1-1; 11 bases line up with TRBD1. Germline-derived CDR1 and CDR2 are MNHNS and SASEGT. The length of the CDR3 is 17 residues. The J segment lost 3 bases and the V segment lost 6 bases, leaving 12 bases of the junction unmatched. Written as DNA, the CDR3 is TGTGCCAGCAGCGAAAACCCCGGGACAGGGGGAGACACTGAAGCTTTCTTT. Translating gives CASSENPGTGGDTEAFF.

The chain is built from TRBV2 and TRBJ1-5, with 9 bases identical to TRBD1. The germline CDR1 and CDR2 sequences are SNHLY and FYNNEI. CDR3 size: 18 residues. Trimming cost V 6 bases and J 1 base; bases outside gene matches: 13. The CDR3 DNA reads as TGTGCCAGCAGCGCCGGGACAGGGCTTTGGGAAAGCAATCAGCCCCAGCATTTT. Its protein is CASSAGTGLWESNQPQHF. Full variable domain (rest looked up from reference TRBV2 and TRBJ1-5): EPEVTQTPSHQVTQMGQEVILRCVPISNHLYFYWYRQILGQKVEFLVSFYNNEISEKSEIFDDQFSVERPDGSNFTLKIRSTKLEDSAMYFCASSAGTGLWESNQPQHFGDGTRLSIL.

J is TRBJ2-3 and V is TRBV28, with TRBD1 as a possible D gene (5 bases). This CDR3 is built from 14 residues. Germline V CDR1 and CDR2: MDHEN, SYDVKM. V was trimmed by 5 bases and J by 6 bases, leaving 15 bases between them. The CDR3 loop reads CASSEQGFVDTQYF. The CDR3, as DNA: TGTGCCAGCAGTGAGCAGGGCTTTGTCGATACGCAGTATTTT. The complete variable domain, with remaining parts taken from reference TRBV28 and TRBJ2-3, reads DVKVTQSSRYLVKRTGEKVFLECVQDMDHENMFWYRQDPGLGLRLIYFSYDVKMKEKGDIPEGYSVSREKKERFSLILESASTNQTSMYLCASSEQGFVDTQYFGPGTRLTVL.

The genes are TRBV6-4 and TRBJ2-7; 7 bases fit TRBD1. This CDR3 region has 14 residues. V gave up 4 bases and J gave up 3 bases; unmatched junction bases: 6. Germline V gene data show CDR1 as MRHNA and CDR2 as SNTAGT. The CDR3 here is CASSADRAYYEQYF. CDR3 coding DNA: TGTGCCAGCAGTGCCGACAGGGCATACTACGAGCAGTACTTC.

The gene calls are TRBV2 and TRBJ1-5; D is possibly TRBD1 (6 bases). In germline, CDR1 is SNHLY, CDR2 FYNNEI. The CDR3 is 14 amino acids. Trimming removed 5 bases at V and 7 bases at J, with 15 bases between. DNA for the CDR3: TGTGCCAGCAGTAGAACAGGGAGGGCCCAGCCCCAGCATTTT. Its translation is CASSRTGRAQPQHF.

This chain connects TRBV19 to TRBJ2-1, with TRBD1 matching 7 bases. The CDR3 has 13 amino acids. V shed 7 bases and J 8 bases; nucleotides not matched to a gene: 8. Germline V gene lookup returns CDR1 LNHDA and CDR2 SQIVND (reference sequence). The CDR3, as DNA: TGTGCCAGTAATCACAGGGGTATCGATGAGCAGTTCTTC. This sequence encodes CASNHRGIDEQFF.

V gene TRBV19 combines with J gene TRBJ2-1; possibly TRBD1 for D (6 bases). Trimming removed 6 bases from V and 3 bases from J, with 9 bases in between. CDR3 size: 13 residues. Germline loops: CDR1 LNHDA, CDR2 SQIVND (reference sequence). The CDR3 here is CASRGRGYNEQFF. CDR3 DNA sequence: TGTGCCAGTAGAGGCAGGGGCTACAATGAGCAGTTCTTC.

The chain couples TRBV6-5 to TRBJ2-2; 10 bases align to TRBD2. CDR3 size: 15 residues. J was trimmed by 5 bases and V by 7 bases; bases with no gene match: 7. Looked up from germline, CDR1 is MNHEY and CDR2 is SVGAGI. CDR3 sequence: CASTLAGVGTGELFF. The CDR3 DNA reads as TGTGCCAGCACGCTAGCGGGAGTAGGGACCGGGGAGCTGTTTTTT.

The chain carries TRBV4-1 and TRBJ2-1; 8 bases agree with TRBD2. With 4 bases clipped from V and 5 bases from J, the junction kept 13 bases outside the gene matches. The CDR3 has 17 amino acids. Germline V CDR1 and CDR2: MGHRA, YSYEKL. CDR3 in DNA: TGCGCCAGCAGCCGAGCGGGAGTTACTTTGAAGGACAATGAGCAGTTCTTC. Translated: CASSRAGVTLKDNEQFF.

J is TRBJ2-3 and V is TRBV9; TRBD2 aligns across 7 bases. Per the germline V gene, CDR1 is SGDLS and CDR2 is YYNGEE. Losses at the gene ends were 3 bases for V and 2 bases for J; bases not matched to a gene: 6. CDR3 length: 15 residues. For the CDR3, the DNA is TGTGCCAGCAGCGCGCGGGAGCCTTTCACAGATACGCAGTATTTT. Protein product: CASSAREPFTDTQYF.

The genes are TRBV5-6 and TRBJ2-7; 7 bases align to TRBD1. V trimming: 5 bases; J trimming: 3 bases; junction bases outside the gene matches: 14. This CDR3 comprises 16 residues. Germline CDR1 SGHDT, CDR2 YYEEEE. CDR3 region: CASRDQGQARLYEQYF. In DNA form, the CDR3 reads TGTGCCAGCAGAGATCAAGGACAGGCCCGACTCTACGAGCAGTACTTC.

For the CDR3, the DNA is TGCGCCAGCAGCTTGGGGGCTAGCAACCAAGAGACCCAGTACTTC. Encoded protein: CASSLGASNQETQYF. The V and J genes are TRBV5-1 and TRBJ2-5; TRBD2 is a possible D gene (5 bases). The CDR3 spans 15 residues. Germline loops: CDR1 SGHRS, CDR2 YFSETQ. The V end was cut by 0 bases, the J end by 0 bases, with 9 bases between.

The chain joins TRBV5-1 to TRBJ2-2; TRBD1 is a possible D gene (6 bases). Germline CDR1 SGHRS, CDR2 YFSETQ. This CDR3 has 15 amino acids. With 0 bases removed from V and 1 base from J, the gap between germline ends came to 7 bases. CDR3 amino acids: CASSLAQGNTGELFF. The DNA for the CDR3 is TGCGCCAGCAGCTTGGCACAGGGGAACACCGGGGAGCTGTTTTTT. The variable domain in full, completed from reference TRBV5-1 and TRBJ2-2, reads KAGVTQTPRYLIKTRGQQVTLSCSPISGHRSVSWYQQTPGQGLQFLFEYFSETQRNKGNFPGRFSGRQFSNSRSEMNVSTLELGDSALYLCASSLAQGNTGELFFGEGSRLTVL.

With regard to this clone: At one end, the junction sequence differs from germline, possibly due to a read error. The chain carries TRBV7-9 and TRBJ1-1, with D possibly TRBD1 on 6 matching bases. CDR3 length equals 14 residues. Germline lookup yields CDR1 SEHNR and CDR2 FQNEAQ (reference sequence). CDR3 amino acids: CASSFGGAGTEASF. The CDR3 nucleotides are TGTGCCAGCAGCTTCGGGGGGGCGGGGACTGAAGCTTCCTTT.

V is TRBV15 and J is TRBJ1-1, with D perhaps matching TRBD1 (6 bases). Germline loops: CDR1 LNHNV, CDR2 YYDKDF (reference sequence). The CDR3 runs 16 residues. V was trimmed by 0 bases and J by 3 bases, leaving 14 bases between them. CDR3 region: CATSRDWGAGDTEAFF. In DNA form, the CDR3 reads TGTGCCACCAGCAGAGATTGGGGGGCGGGAGACACTGAAGCTTTCTTT.

With regard to this clone: The junction differs from germline at one of its ends, possibly a read error. The genes are TRBV29-1 and TRBJ2-1; TRBD2 is a possible D gene (6 bases). CDR1 is SQVTM, CDR2 ANQGSEA, per germline. CDR3 length: 8 residues. CDR3 nucleotide sequence: TGCAGCGTTGAGGGGGGAGTCTTC. Protein sequence: CSVEGGVF.

The sample holds one count of this clone. The V gene is TRBV29-1, the J gene TRBJ2-7, with TRBD2 as a possible D gene (6 bases). CDR3 length: 13 amino acids. V lost 4 bases, J lost 0 bases, and 10 bases lay in between. In germline, CDR1 is SQVTM, CDR2 ANQGSEA. The CDR3 DNA reads TGCAGCGTTGCGGACGGGAGCTCCTACGAGCAGTACTTC. Its protein product is CSVADGSSYEQYF.

The V call is TRBV4-1, the J call TRBJ2-3, with D unclear. V gave up 5 bases and J gave up 0 bases, with 9 bases separating them. The germline V gene has CDR1 MGHRA and CDR2 YSYEKL. This CDR3 region has 14 residues. The CDR3 protein is CASSEGESTDTQYF. The CDR3 coding sequence is TGCGCCAGCAGCGAAGGTGAGAGCACAGATACGCAGTATTTT.

The genes are TRBV7-9 and TRBJ2-2; 8 nucleotides line up with TRBD1. Germline values: CDR1 SEHNR, CDR2 FQNEAQ (reference sequence). The CDR3 extends over 16 amino acids. J lost 5 bases, V lost 0 bases, and 5 bases had no gene match. CDR3 amino acids: CASSLAPGQGTGELFF. In nucleotides, the CDR3 is TGTGCCAGCAGCTTAGCCCCTGGACAGGGAACCGGGGAGCTGTTTTTT.